What follows are 17 T cell receptor beta chains derived from one specimen sequenced in a study of blood T cell repertoires in COVID-19 (dated by TCRdb to 2018 to 2020). Libraries were constructed by the immunoSEQ multiplex PCR assay. Entries here come from immuneACCESS through TCRdb and include only in-frame sequences with V and J called. Some clones fail to appear in such tables; in the studies checked, an unresolved V gene covers under half of the shortfall, and the cause of the remainder is unknown. This sample lists tens of thousands of clones; approximately 79% were detected once. The top ten hold nearly 10% of the sample. Sequencing input: peripheral blood. The receptor set was obtained from a human donor in a cohort sampled during active COVID-19.

Concerning this clone: Relative to the germline gene, one junction end is altered; a read error may explain this. This chain uses TRBV2 with TRBJ2-7; TRBD2 aligns across 8 bases. CDR3 size: 13 residues. CDR1 is SNHLY, CDR2 FYNNEI, per germline. In DNA, the CDR3 is TGTGCCAGCAGTGCCCTGTTACTAGCGGAGGAAACGTTC. It translates to CASSALLLAEETF.

V is TRBV4-2 and J is TRBJ1-3, with 7 positions matching TRBD1. J gave up 0 bases and V 4 bases, and 9 bases lay outside the gene matches. This CDR3 has 17 amino acids. Germline CDR1 is LGHNA and CDR2 is YNFKEQ. In DNA, the CDR3 is TGTGCCAGCAGCCCATCATCGGGACAGTACTCTGGAAACACCATATATTTT. As protein: CASSPSSGQYSGNTIYF.

The V call is TRBV5-5, the J call TRBJ1-5; 8 nucleotides match TRBD1. Germline V gene sequence: CDR1 SGHKS, CDR2 YYEKEE (reference sequence). The trim removed 4 bases at V and 3 bases at J, leaving 9 bases unmatched. The CDR3 totals 16 residues. The CDR3 region is CASSRGQGGTNQPQHF. CDR3 DNA sequence: TGTGCCAGCAGCCGCGGACAGGGAGGGACCAATCAGCCCCAGCATTTT.

This clone was picked up one time. This chain links TRBV7-2 with TRBJ2-7, with 8 bases aligning to TRBD1. CDR1 is SGHTA and CDR2 is FQGNSA in the germline V gene. V shed 2 bases and J 3 bases; nucleotides not matched to a gene: 15. This CDR3 has 18 residues. The CDR3 DNA sequence: TGTGCCAGCAGCTTAACCCCAGGGGGCTCTAGGCCCGTCTACGAGCAGTACTTC. This codes for CASSLTPGGSRPVYEQYF. Full variable domain (remainder filled in from reference TRBV7-2 and TRBJ2-7): GAGVSQSPSNKVTEKGKDVELRCDPISGHTALYWYRQSLGQGLEFLIYFQGNSAPDKSGLPSDRFSAERTGGSVSTLTIQRTQQEDSAVYLCASSLTPGGSRPVYEQYFGPGTRLTVT.

The chain has TRBV18 and TRBJ1-2, with D perhaps matching TRBD1 (5 bases). Germline V gene lookup returns CDR1 KGHSH and CDR2 LQKENI. The CDR3 totals 15 residues. The V and J ends lost 2 bases and 6 bases respectively, with 16 bases between them. The CDR3 loop reads CASSPEAPRENGYTF. The DNA of the CDR3 is TGTGCCAGCTCACCAGAAGCCCCCAGGGAAAATGGCTACACCTTC.

This sequence joins TRBV27 and TRBJ2-7; weak D call: TRBD2 (5 bases). Trimming took 5 bases from V and 5 from J, leaving 19 bases between them. The germline gives CDR1 MNHEY, CDR2 SMNVEV (reference sequence). The CDR3 is made up of 15 amino acids. CDR3 nucleotides: TGTGCCAGCAGTCCAGTGATACTGGGAGTCCACGAGCAGTACTTC. This sequence encodes CASSPVILGVHEQYF.

Many counts were recorded for this clone. The rearrangement joins TRBV4-1 to TRBJ1-5; 9 bases match TRBD1. CDR3 length equals 16 residues. J lost 3 bases, V lost 3 bases, and 6 bases had no gene match. CDR1 and CDR2 from the germline V gene are MGHRA and YSYEKL. CDR3 sequence (DNA): TGCGCCAGCAGCCACGGACAGGGGAGGGACAATCAGCCCCAGCATTTT. Its translation: CASSHGQGRDNQPQHF.

The rearrangement uses TRBV9 and TRBJ2-1; 7 bases line up with TRBD2. The CDR3 has 17 amino acids. The V and J ends lost 0 bases and 7 bases, in that order; junction bases with no gene match: 13. Germline-derived CDR1 and CDR2 are SGDLS and YYNGEE. The CDR3 DNA sequence: TGTGCCAGCAGCGTAGAGGCCCGCGGGGGACTTTCGAATGAGCAGTTCTTC. It is translated as CASSVEARGGLSNEQFF. Supplemented by reference TRBV9 and TRBJ2-1, the full variable domain reads DSGVTQTPKHLITATGQRVTLRCSPRSGDLSVYWYQQSLDQGLQFLIQYYNGEERAKGNILERFSAQQFPDLHSELNLSSLELGDSALYFCASSVEARGGLSNEQFFGPGTRLTVL.

This chain links TRBV6-5 with TRBJ2-7, with D possibly being TRBD1 (6 bases). CDR1 is MNHEY, CDR2 SVGAGI, per germline. Between the trimmed V and J ends, which lost 6 bases and 5 bases, there was a span of 14 bases. The CDR3 is 13 amino acids. CDR3 amino acids: CASSLTGFDEQYF. The DNA for the CDR3 is TGTGCCAGCAGCCTCACAGGGTTCGACGAGCAGTACTTC.

CDR3 region: CASSASTGGNEQFF. The CDR3 DNA reads TGTGCCAGCAGCGCCTCGACGGGGGGGAATGAGCAGTTCTTC. The J gene is TRBJ2-1, the V gene TRBV6-6, with 8 bases that match TRBD2. J lost 7 bases, V lost 6 bases, and 8 bases had no gene match. Germline CDR1 MNHNY, CDR2 SVGAGI (reference sequence). The CDR3 runs 14 residues.

The count of this clone is one. CDR3 DNA sequence: TGTGCCAGCAGCCTACAGGGGGCCCCCCAAGAGACCCAGTACTTC. Translating gives CASSLQGAPQETQYF. The chain couples TRBV7-9 to TRBJ2-5; 9 bases agree with TRBD1. The V gene end was trimmed by 5 bases and the J gene end by 1 base; junction bases not matched to a gene: 5. Germline V lookup: CDR1 SEHNR, CDR2 FQNEAQ (reference sequence). The CDR3 covers 15 residues. Full variable domain (missing parts from reference TRBV7-9 and TRBJ2-5): DTGVSQNPRHKITKRGQNVTFRCDPISEHNRLYWYRQTLGQGPEFLTYFQNEAQLEKSRLLSDRFSAERPKGSFSTLEIQRTEQGDSAMYLCASSLQGAPQETQYFGPGTRLLVL.

The chain links TRBV7-2 to TRBJ2-1; TRBD2 aligns across 10 bases. The ends lost 2 bases at V and 7 bases at J; junction bases unmatched: 5. The CDR3 spans 15 residues. Germline V gene lookup returns CDR1 SGHTA and CDR2 FQGNSA. The DNA of the CDR3 is TGTGCCAGCAGCTTATCGGCTAGCGGGAGTAATGAGCAGTTCTTC. Protein sequence: CASSLSASGSNEQFF.

The V call is TRBV9, the J call TRBJ1-1; D is uncertain. CDR1 and CDR2 (germline): SGDLS, YYNGEE. V was pared by 3 bases and J by 11 bases, with 14 bases between. The CDR3 is made up of 12 amino acids. CDR3 nucleotides: TGTGCCAGCAGCGCCTCGACTAGTCGGGCTTTCTTT. This encodes CASSASTSRAFF.

V usage is TRBV25-1 and J usage is TRBJ1-4; D remains ambiguous. The CDR3 extends over 16 amino acids. From germline, CDR1 is MGHDK and CDR2 SYGVNS. Trimming took 3 bases from V and 2 from J, leaving 13 bases between them. CDR3 loop: CASSDHRRITNEKLFF. The CDR3, as DNA: TGTGCCAGCAGTGATCACCGGAGGATTACTAATGAAAAACTGTTTTTT.

This clone was counted only a few times. The chain employs TRBV6-5 and TRBJ1-1, with D unresolved. Germline V gives CDR1 MNHEY, CDR2 SVGAGI. This CDR3 contains 14 residues. Trimming removed 4 bases at V and 5 bases at J, with 14 bases between. CDR3 residues: CASSLGPRDTEAFF. The CDR3 nucleotides are TGTGCCAGCAGTTTGGGCCCCCGAGATACTGAAGCTTTCTTT.

V gene TRBV6-2 or TRBV6-3 combines with J gene TRBJ2-3; 7 bases align to TRBD2. The CDR3 totals 14 residues. Trimming cost V 4 bases and J 3 bases; bases outside gene matches: 4. Germline CDR1 is MNHEY and CDR2 is SVGEGT. The CDR3 DNA sequence: TGTGCCAGCAGTTTGTGGGAGGGGACAGATACGCAGTATTTT. The encoded protein is CASSLWEGTDTQYF.

V and J are TRBV6-5 and TRBJ1-1; D perhaps matches TRBD1 (6 bases). The CDR3 contains 16 residues. Germline-derived CDR1 and CDR2 are MNHEY and SVGAGI. The V gene lost 3 bases and the J gene lost 6 bases, with 20 bases spanning the gap. The CDR3 DNA is TGTGCCAGCAGTTATAGTCTTACCCAGGGGCGCGCTGAAGCTTTCTTT. This encodes CASSYSLTQGRAEAFF.